The 8 T cell receptor beta chains below come from one sample, sequenced in a study of regulatory T cells in long-lasting Graves disease (dated by TCRdb to about 2021). The library was made by multiplex PCR. The run used an Illumina HiSeq 4000. CDR3 regions were amplified by Arm-PCR with iRepertoire HTBI primers to construct TCR beta libraries. TCRdb reprocessing: public reads trimmed at Q25 with fastp, clones called with MiXCR, in-frame beta chains kept. A single entry per CDR3 protein holds the most common genes and DNA from its merged rows. The sample records about half a million distinct CDR3 sequences, around 11% of which are singletons. Roughly 8.9% of the sample lies in the top ten. Explained via the paper, the time point label denotes: newly diagnosed GD, antithyroid drugs for less than 3 months. For both TCR sequencing and RNA sequencing, RNA was extracted from PBMCs using TRIzol. These records were also assigned to another study, of T cells in Graves' hyperthyroidism and ophthalmopathy.

The specimen was peripheral blood mononuclear cells (PBMCs), collected at new diagnosis, from a patient treated with antithyroid drugs. The receptors were sampled from a woman aged 25 to 39 with Graves disease. Donor details come from another sample of the same person, matched by shared clones.

This clonotype was counted at least ten times. The rearrangement uses TRBV6-1 and TRBJ2-7; a possible D gene is TRBD1 (6 bases). Germline assignment: CDR1 MNHNS and CDR2 SASEGT. CDR3 length: 14 amino acids. Trimming shortened V by 5 bases and J by 0 bases, and 11 bases separated the two germline ends. In nucleotides, the CDR3 is TGTGCCAGCAGTACCTGGACAGACTCCTACGAGCAGTACTTC. Translation: CASSTWTDSYEQYF.

To note about this clonotype: A much larger clone differs by one base, so this may be a read error. The chain combines TRBV18 with TRBJ1-1, with D perhaps matching TRBD1 (5 bases). The CDR3 is 15 amino acids. CDR1 and CDR2 (germline): KGHSH, LQKENI. CDR3 DNA sequence: TGTGCCAACTCACACCCGGGGCTGGGGGGCACTGAAGCTTTCTTT. This gives the protein CANSHPGLGGTEAFF.

The J gene is TRBJ2-2, the V gene TRBV9; TRBD2 aligns across 7 bases. V was clipped by 3 bases and J by 2 bases; unmatched bases: 13. The CDR3 is 18 amino acids. The germline CDR1 and CDR2 sequences are SGDLS and YYNGEE. This CDR3 reads CASSEDLWEGPNTGELFF. In nucleotides, the CDR3 is TGTGCCAGCAGCGAGGACCTGTGGGAGGGTCCCAACACCGGGGAGCTGTTTTTT.

The V and J genes are TRBV7-9 and TRBJ1-1, with TRBD1 matching over 9 bases. This CDR3 is 15 amino acids long. Per the germline V gene, CDR1 is SEHNR and CDR2 is FQNEAQ (reference sequence). Unmatched junction bases numbered 10, after V lost 1 base and J lost 10 bases. The CDR3 reads CASSLDPGQGVVAFF. In DNA form, the CDR3 reads TGTGCCAGCAGCTTAGATCCGGGACAGGGCGTCGTAGCTTTCTTT.

The chain is built from TRBV19 and TRBJ1-1; D is perhaps TRBD1 (6 bases). Germline loops: CDR1 LNHDA, CDR2 SQIVND (reference sequence). The V end was cut by 5 bases, the J end by 7 bases, with 14 bases between. The CDR3 sequence is 13 residues long. CDR3 sequence reads: CASSPSGVGEAFF. In DNA form, the CDR3 reads TGTGCCAGTAGTCCATCAGGGGTCGGTGAAGCTTTCTTT.

This clonotype was observed at least ten times. V usage is TRBV5-5 and J usage is TRBJ1-5, with D tentatively TRBD1 (5 bases). CDR3 length: 13 amino acids. V lost 4 bases and J 5 bases, leaving 10 bases between the germline ends. The germline CDR1 and CDR2 sequences are SGHKS and YYEKEE (reference sequence). For the CDR3, the DNA is TGTGCCAGCAGCCGGAAAGGGGATCAGCCCCAGCATTTT. This sequence encodes CASSRKGDQPQHF.

This clonotype appeared a few times. The chain has TRBV6-2 or TRBV6-3 and TRBJ2-5; the match to TRBD2 covers 7 bases. The CDR3 spans 15 residues. Germline V gene lookup returns CDR1 MNHEY and CDR2 SVGEGT. V lost 5 bases and J lost 2; bases outside the gene matches: 8. The CDR3 region is CASSGGRGPQETQYF. CDR3 DNA sequence: TGTGCCAGCAGTGGGGGGAGGGGTCCACAAGAGACCCAGTACTTC.

This clonotype was seen repeatedly, ten times or more. The genes are TRBV2 and TRBJ1-2; unclear D gene. CDR1 SNHLY and CDR2 FYNNEI come from the germline V gene. V was pared by 0 bases and J by 8 bases, with 10 bases between. The CDR3 has 13 residues. CDR3 sequence: CASSEANVPGYTF. The CDR3 DNA is TGTGCCAGCAGTGAAGCGAACGTGCCAGGCTACACCTTC. The variable domain in full, with the rest retrieved from reference TRBV2 and TRBJ1-2, is EPEVTQTPSHQVTQMGQEVILRCVPISNHLYFYWYRQILGQKVEFLVSFYNNEISEKSEIFDDQFSVERPDGSNFTLKIRSTKLEDSAMYFCASSEANVPGYTFGSGTRLTVV.